This T cell receptor (beta chain) was found in a study of blood T cells in healthy people across ages. Study-level results: Naive T cell percentage showed a strong correlation with TCR beta diversity.

For the second PCR, which ran for about 7 to 12 cycles, a sample-barcoded 5' primer and a J-beta primer mix were used. TCRdb reanalysed the 5' RACE reads using MiXCR and keeps one entry per CDR3 protein. The sample yields about a million distinct CDR3 sequences, roughly two fifths seen once. The J segment lost 8 bases and the V segment lost 6 bases, leaving 8 bases of the junction unmatched. Germline CDR1 reads DFQATT; CDR2 reads SNEGSKA (reference sequence). The CDR3 totals 14 residues. On this clonotype itself: Its antigen remains unidentified.

Sequencing was done on a sample of blood. The chain links TRBV20-1 to TRBJ1-6, with 9 bases matching TRBD1. The source is a man aged 18 to 30 in good health. CDR3 loop: CSAHPGQGYSPLHF. The CDR3 DNA reads TGCAGTGCCCACCCGGGACAGGGCTATTCACCCCTCCACTTT.